A selection of T cell receptor beta chains follows, all from one sample in a study of metastatic and nonmetastatic thyroid tumors. TCRdb used MiXCR to call clones anew from the PCR reads. Here the sample spans approximately 23,000 clones, more than 30% being singletons. Sequenced: blood. These receptors originate from a male donor with papillary thyroid cancer or a benign thyroid nodule (not recorded which). Some clones in this sample may be carry-over from other donors' samples. The CDR3 runs from the conserved cysteine through the conserved F or W. The D gene is left open where the match is weak. Clone size, where shown, is once, few, many, or a class for clones that have expanded.

TRBJ2-2	15	TRBV5-1	TRBD1	.	TGCGCCAGCAGCCCCGGGACAGGGGACACCGGGGAGCTGTTTTTT	CASSPGTGDTGELFF
TRBJ2-2	18	TRBV6-2/TRBV6-3	.	.	TGTGCCAGCAGTTACTCGGGGATGGCAGGTGTAAACACCGGGGAGCTGTTTTTT	CASSYSGMAGVNTGELFF
TRBJ2-2	14	TRBV11-3	.	.	TGTGCCAGCAAACTCCGGGGGAGGAACGGGGAGCTGTTTTTT	CASKLRGRNGELFF
TRBJ2-3	16	TRBV11-2	.	.	TGTGCCAGCAGCTTAAGAGAAACCATTAGCACAGATACGCAGTATTTT	CASSLRETISTDTQYF
TRBJ2-7	14	TRBV20-1	TRBD2	.	TGCAGTGCTAGACCGGGGGGGGACTCCTACGAGCAGTACTTC	CSARPGGDSYEQYF
TRBJ2-1	15	TRBV12-3/TRBV12-4	TRBD2	.	TGTGCCAGCAGGGAAGCGGGAGGGGTGAACAATGAGCAGTTCTTC	CASREAGGVNNEQFF
TRBJ2-3	17	TRBV11-1	TRBD1	once	TGTGCCAGCAGCTTAGTGTGGGGGACAGACTTCACAGATACGCAGTATTTT	CASSLVWGTDFTDTQYF
TRBJ2-7	15	TRBV6-1	TRBD1	.	TGTGCCAGCAGTGGTGGAGGGACAGGGTGGTACGAGCAGTACTTC	CASSGGGTGWYEQYF
TRBJ1-5	16	TRBV5-1	.	.	TGCGCCAGCAGCTTGGAGGCCCCAGAAGGCAATCAGCCCCAGCATTTT	CASSLEAPEGNQPQHF
TRBJ1-5	14	TRBV28	.	many	TGTGCCAGCAGTTTAATGGGAATTCATCAGCCCCAGCATTTT	CASSLMGIHQPQHF
TRBJ2-7	15	TRBV20-1	.	.	TGCAGTGCTAGAGATATAATAGAAAGCTCCTACGAGCAGTACTTC	CSARDIIESSYEQYF
TRBJ1-2	13	TRBV6-1	.	.	TGTGCCAGCAGTCACGAGACAGGCTATGGCTACACCTTC	CASSHETGYGYTF
TRBJ2-7	13	TRBV2	TRBD1	few	TGTGCCAGCATGGCAGGGGGTAAGGGCGAGCAGTACTTC	CASMAGGKGEQYF
TRBJ2-7	16	TRBV11-1	TRBD1	.	TGTGCCAGCAGCTGGGGCGGGACAGGGGGAAACTACGAGCAGTACTTC	CASSWGGTGGNYEQYF
TRBJ2-1	16	TRBV5-1	TRBD2	medium-sized	TGCGCCAGCAGCTTAACCGGGACTAGCGGGAATAATGAGCAGTTCTTC	CASSLTGTSGNNEQFF
TRBJ1-1	15	TRBV6-1	TRBD1	few	TGTGCCAGCAGTCCCGGGACAGGGAGGACCACTGAAGCTTTCTTT	CASSPGTGRTTEAFF
TRBJ1-1	14	TRBV11-3	.	.	TGTGCCAGCAGTGGAGTGGGGTCGAACACTGAAGCTTTCTTT	CASSGVGSNTEAFF
TRBJ2-5	13	TRBV28	.	.	TGTGCCAGCAGTTCCCACAGGGAAGAGACCCAGTACTTC	CASSSHREETQYF
TRBJ2-7	18	TRBV4-2	.	.	TGTGCCAGCAGCCAAGAAGTCACCTTGAGAGACCCCAACTACGAGCAGTACTTC	CASSQEVTLRDPNYEQYF
TRBJ2-1	13	TRBV6-1	.	.	TGTGCCAGCAGTGGCGACGTAAGGGATGAGCAGTTCTTC	CASSGDVRDEQFF
TRBJ1-1	16	TRBV18	TRBD1	.	TGTGCCAGCTCACCTTCCGGGACAGGGGGCGCGGGTGAAGCTTTCTTT	CASSPSGTGGAGEAFF
TRBJ2-7	14	TRBV11-3	TRBD1	.	TGTGCCAGCAGCTTAGAAGACAGGGCTGACGAGCAGTACTTC	CASSLEDRADEQYF
TRBJ1-2	13	TRBV5-1	.	.	TGCGCCAGCAGCAATGGGGGTTACGGCGGCTACACCTTC	CASSNGGYGGYTF
TRBJ1-2	14	TRBV6-1	TRBD1	few	TGTGCCAGCAGTCCACAGGGAGGGGGCGAAGGCTACACCTTC	CASSPQGGGEGYTF
TRBJ2-7	14	TRBV5-1	.	.	TGCGCCAGCAGCTTGCGGGATTCACGGTGGGAGCAGTACTTC	CASSLRDSRWEQYF
TRBJ1-4	15	TRBV4-2	.	.	TGTGCCAGCAGCCAAAGCTACAGGGAGCTTGAAAAACTGTTTTTT	CASSQSYRELEKLFF
TRBJ2-7	15	TRBV4-1	.	medium-sized	TGCGCCAGCAGCCAAGGTCTGGCGGGAACCTACGAGCAGTACTTC	CASSQGLAGTYEQYF
TRBJ1-4	12	TRBV6-1	TRBD1	many	TGTGCCACCGTAGACAGGGCTGAAAAACTGTTTTTT	CATVDRAEKLFF
TRBJ2-7	14	TRBV19	.	.	TGTGCCAGTAGTAAAGCGGCAGGGGTGGAAGAGCAGTACTTC	CASSKAAGVEEQYF
TRBJ1-2	14	TRBV27	TRBD1	few	TGTGCCAGCAGGACAGGGGGCGAATACTATGGCTACACCTTC	CASRTGGEYYGYTF
TRBJ1-3	15	TRBV2	.	.	TGTGCCAGCAGCTTTGGACCTGGCTCTGGAAACACCATATATTTT	CASSFGPGSGNTIYF
TRBJ2-7	14	TRBV4-1	TRBD1	.	TGCGCCAGCAGCCAGCGACAGGGCTCCTACGAGCAGTACTTC	CASSQRQGSYEQYF
TRBJ2-7	14	TRBV7-2	TRBD2	.	TGTGCCAGCAGCTTAGCGGGAGGGCTGTACGAGCAGTACTTC	CASSLAGGLYEQYF
TRBJ2-3	18	TRBV6-5	TRBD2	few	TGTGCCAGCAGTCAGGAAGCGGGGGGCGGCCCTAGCACAGATACGCAGTATTTT	CASSQEAGGGPSTDTQYF
TRBJ2-7	15	TRBV12-3/TRBV12-4	TRBD1	few	TGTGCCAGCAGTTTAGCCGGGACAGGGAACTACGAGCAGTACTTC	CASSLAGTGNYEQYF
TRBJ2-6	14	TRBV20-1	.	.	TGCAGTGCTAGCGCGGCCTCTGGGGCCAACGTCCTGACTTTC	CSASAASGANVLTF
TRBJ1-1	15	TRBV7-9	.	.	TGTGCCAGCAGCTCGGAGGGCAGGGTGAACACTGAAGCTTTCTTT	CASSSEGRVNTEAFF
TRBJ2-1	15	TRBV24-1	.	many	TGTGCCACCAGTGATACGCGGGATGGTGCCAATGAGCAGTTCTTC	CATSDTRDGANEQFF
TRBJ1-2	13	TRBV30	TRBD1	.	TGTGCCTGGACATCGACAGGGAGGCAAGGCTACACCTTC	CAWTSTGRQGYTF
TRBJ2-7	14	TRBV5-1	.	.	TGCGCCAGCAGCTTGTCGAGGGCCTCCTACGAGCAGTACTTC	CASSLSRASYEQYF
TRBJ2-2	14	TRBV15	.	few	TGTGCCACCAGGGCGACAGAGATCACCGGGGAGCTGTTTTTT	CATRATEITGELFF
TRBJ1-6	16	TRBV5-6	TRBD1	medium-sized	TGTGCCAGCAGCATCACGACAGGGCTCCACCCTTCACCCCTCCACTTT	CASSITTGLHPSPLHF
TRBJ1-1	14	TRBV28	TRBD1	few	TGTGCCAGCAGTGAAGGGGGCTTGAACACTGAAGCTTTCTTT	CASSEGGLNTEAFF
TRBJ2-7	12	TRBV28	.	few	TGTGCCAGCAGACCAGGAGGCTACGAGCAGTACTTC	CASRPGGYEQYF
TRBJ2-3	15	TRBV20-1	TRBD2	.	TGCAGTGCTAGAGATCCGGCTAGCGGGAGGGATACGCAGTATTTT	CSARDPASGRDTQYF
TRBJ2-3	15	TRBV6-2/TRBV6-3	TRBD2	few	TGTGCCAGCAGTTCGCGGGGGTTGGGCACAGATACGCAGTATTTT	CASSSRGLGTDTQYF
TRBJ2-7	15	TRBV20-1	TRBD2	.	TGCAGTGCTAGAGATTATAGGACTAGCAACTACGAGCAGTACTTC	CSARDYRTSNYEQYF
TRBJ2-3	16	TRBV3-1	TRBD2	many	TGTGCCAGCAGCCTCACGGGACTAGCGGACAGGGATACGCAGTATTTT	CASSLTGLADRDTQYF
TRBJ2-7	15	TRBV3-1	TRBD2	.	TGTGCCAGCAGACCCGGACTAGCGGGAGGGGGAGAGCAGTACTTC	CASRPGLAGGGEQYF
TRBJ2-7	14	TRBV11-2	TRBD2	.	TGTGCCAGCAGCTTACTAGCGGGTATCTACGAGCAGTACTTC	CASSLLAGIYEQYF
TRBJ2-1	14	TRBV5-4	.	.	TGTGCCAGCGCTTCCGGGACTCTTTTGTTTGAGCAGTTCTTC	CASASGTLLFEQFF
TRBJ2-1	16	TRBV6-2/TRBV6-3	.	medium-sized	TGTGCCAGCAGGCCAATAGCGGAGTACTCCTACAATGAGCAGTTCTTC	CASRPIAEYSYNEQFF
TRBJ1-3	16	TRBV5-1	TRBD1	.	TGCGCCAGCAGCCCATACAGGGGATCCTCTGGAAACACCATATATTTT	CASSPYRGSSGNTIYF
TRBJ1-5	13	TRBV6-2/TRBV6-3	TRBD1	many	TGTGCCAGCAGTGACAGGGGGGGCCAGCCCCAGCATTTT	CASSDRGGQPQHF
TRBJ1-6	13	TRBV29-1	TRBD1	many	TGCAGCATGGGAGACAGGGATAATACACCCCTCCACTTT	CSMGDRDNTPLHF
TRBJ2-7	16	TRBV4-3	TRBD2	medium-sized	TGCGCCAGCAGCCAAGATCGACTAGCGGGAGTTCGCGAGCAGTACTTC	CASSQDRLAGVREQYF
TRBJ2-5	13	TRBV6-1	.	.	TGTGCCAGCAGTGGGGCGGCTCAAGAGACCCAGTACTTC	CASSGAAQETQYF
TRBJ2-7	15	TRBV7-9	.	many	TGTGCCAGCAGCCAAGCCAGGGGACTTGCCTACGAGCAGTACTTC	CASSQARGLAYEQYF